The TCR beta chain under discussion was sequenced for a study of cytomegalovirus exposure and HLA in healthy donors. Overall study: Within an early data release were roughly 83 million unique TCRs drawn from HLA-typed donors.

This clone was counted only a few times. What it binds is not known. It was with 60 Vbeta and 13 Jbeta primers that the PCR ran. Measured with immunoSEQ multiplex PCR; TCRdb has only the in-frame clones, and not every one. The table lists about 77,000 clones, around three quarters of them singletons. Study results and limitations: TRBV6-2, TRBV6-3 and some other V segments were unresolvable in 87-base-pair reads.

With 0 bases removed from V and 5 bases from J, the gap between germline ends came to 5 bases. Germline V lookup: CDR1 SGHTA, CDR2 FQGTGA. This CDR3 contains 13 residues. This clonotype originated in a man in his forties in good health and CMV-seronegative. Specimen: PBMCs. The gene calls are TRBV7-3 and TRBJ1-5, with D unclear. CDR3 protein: CASSLTADQPQHF. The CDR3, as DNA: TGTGCCAGCAGCTTAACAGCCGATCAGCCCCAGCATTTT.